This record looks at one TCR beta chain sequence and its context. Its antigen remains unknown. The sample belongs to a study of blood T cells in healthy people across ages. General study results and limits: PBMCs that were unsorted prevented a conclusive naive versus antigen-experienced comparison.

This CDR3 region has 14 residues. Germline loops: CDR1 LGHNA, CDR2 YSLEER. A second roughly 6 to 12 cycle PCR used barcoded and J-beta primers. No fewer than 2.5 million CDR3-containing paired-end reads came from each sample. TCRdb analysed the 5' RACE reads with MiXCR anew, one entry per CDR3 protein. The table includes 380,000 or so distinct CDR3 sequences, roughly half detected once. Sequencing was carried out using blood. This sequence joins TRBV4-3 and TRBJ2-7; no clear D. The DNA end is more similar to TRBJ2-5, so the J call may be wrong. The clonotype originates from a man aged 55 to 69 in good health. The CDR3 protein is CASSQGYRGETQYF. The CDR3, as DNA: TGCGCCAGCAGCCAAGGTTACCGCGGAGAGACCCAGTACTTC.